What follows describes a single T cell receptor beta chain. Its target is not known. CDR3 size: 11 residues. The V gene lost 5 bases and the J gene lost 4 bases, with 8 bases spanning the gap. CDR1 DFQATT and CDR2 SNEGSKA come from the germline V gene (reference sequence). The RNA input was roughly 0.5 to 1 ug, and it was reverse transcribed with random hexamers. It was immunoSEQ multiplex PCR that amplified TCR beta CDR3 across 54 Vbeta and 13 Jbeta. A single record per CDR3 protein comes from TCRdb applying MiXCR to the immunoSEQ multiplex PCR reads. The sample has about 80,000 distinct CDR3 sequences, approximately 96% seen once. The sample originates from a study of CD8 T cells in Susac syndrome. TEMRA cells were FACS-enriched, while CD8+ and CD4+ T cells were negatively isolated. Study results and limitations: In total CD8+ repertoires, 15 to 20 Susac-specific public clones were found, and CD8+ TEMRA repertoires had about five.

The origin of this receptor is a human donor with Susac syndrome. The chain joins TRBV20-1 to TRBJ2-5; D possibly matches TRBD1 or TRBD2 (5 bases each). Material for sequencing was CD8+ T cells from PBMCs. CDR3 region: CSAGGPETQYF. For the CDR3, the DNA is TGCAGTGCTGGGGGTCCAGAGACCCAGTACTTC.